Described below is a single T cell receptor (beta chain) sequence and its context. V dropped 6 bases and J dropped 0; count of bases not matched to a gene: 3. This CDR3 has 15 residues. Germline V gene lookup returns CDR1 LNHDA and CDR2 SQIVND (reference sequence). How the authors handled the data: Nucleated cell counts were estimated from reference gene primer amplification. Only in-frame clones appear in the TCRdb table, and some are missing; sequencing was by immunoSEQ multiplex PCR. V, J and clone size are those of that table, while D and trimming were read from the DNA. The sample lists around 70,000 clones; roughly 78% were seen once. This record comes from a study of blood T cell repertoires in COVID-19. Study overall: Acute-phase and convalescent COVID-19 samples originated in the United States, Italy and Spain. Sources were T cells, B-cell-depleted T cells, or PBMCs; the material itself was cDNA or gDNA.

V is TRBV19 and J is TRBJ1-5, with 9 bases matching TRBD1. This sequence was found in a human donor in a cohort sampled during active COVID-19. The specimen was peripheral blood. As DNA, the CDR3 is TGTGCCAGTAGCCGGGACAGGGCTAGCAATCAGCCCCAGCATTTT. Translating gives CASSRDRASNQPQHF.